This T cell receptor beta chain appears in the sequencing data of a study of blood T cell repertoires in COVID-19. At the level of the study: T cells, B-cell-depleted T cells, or PBMCs provided the cDNA or gDNA that served as material.

Some clones are missing from TCRdb's copy, which holds only in-frame ones; the method was immunoSEQ multiplex PCR. This sample has about 210,000 clones; approximately 82% occur once, and the top ten carry 2.9%. This CDR3 comprises 16 residues. Germline values: CDR1 WNHNN, CDR2 SYGVQD (reference sequence). V lost 1 base to trimming and J lost 3 bases; unmatched junction nucleotides: 7. The chain recombines TRBV10-1 with TRBJ2-7; TRBD1 matches at 9 bases. Input material: peripheral blood. This TCR was recovered from a man aged 50 to 59 with active or convalescent COVID-19. The CDR3 DNA reads TGCGCCAGCAGTGAGTACCATCCGGGACAGGGCTACGAGCAGTACTTC. Translated, it gives CASSEYHPGQGYEQYF.